These 3 T cell receptor beta chains were all obtained from the same sample, sequenced in a study of cytomegalovirus exposure and HLA in healthy donors. The study ran its PCR with 60 Vbeta and 13 Jbeta primers. Data came from immunoSEQ multiplex PCR; TCRdb stores just in-frame clones and leaves some out. The table records about 200,000 clones, about 80% of them present only once. Sequenced material: PBMCs. These TCRs come from a man aged 30-40 years in good health and CMV-seronegative.

The chain is built from TRBV21-1 and TRBJ2-7; the table names TRBD2, a call not compared with the DNA. TRBV21-1 is a documented pseudogene. This CDR3 spans 14 amino acids. CDR3 DNA sequence: TGTGCCATCCGGACTAGCGGCTTCTCCTACGAGCAGTACTTC. It translates to CAIRTSGFSYEQYF.

The V call is TRBV19, the J call TRBJ1-5, with 12 bases fitting TRBD1. There are 17 residues in the CDR3. V trimming: 5 bases; J trimming: 6 bases; junction bases outside the gene matches: 11. In germline, CDR1 is LNHDA, CDR2 SQIVND (reference sequence). This CDR3 is CASSFRPGQGASQPQHF. DNA of the CDR3: TGTGCCAGTAGTTTCCGTCCGGGACAGGGGGCGTCTCAGCCCCAGCATTTT.

The CDR3 region is CASSSGTSGTYNEQFF. CDR3 nucleotide sequence: TGTGCCAGCAGTTCGGGGACTAGCGGGACGTACAATGAGCAGTTCTTC. This chain links TRBV28 with TRBJ2-1; 13 bases align to TRBD2. Trimming removed 4 bases from V and 4 bases from J; junction bases left unmatched: 4. Germline V gene data show CDR1 as MDHEN and CDR2 as SYDVKM. This CDR3 comprises 16 residues.